These 25 T cell receptor beta chains were all obtained from the same sample, sequenced in a study of T cell responses to AZD1222 COVID-19 vaccine. TCRdb's copy holds only in-frame clones and misses some; the assay was immunoSEQ multiplex PCR. The sample contains over 100,000 clones, 85% to 95% of which appear only once. The sequencing here drew on peripheral blood, taken on day 0 of AZD1222 vaccination. These receptor sequences come from an adult in good health.

This rearrangement joins TRBV7-7 to TRBJ2-7, with 8 bases that match TRBD2. Germline assignment: CDR1 SSHAT and CDR2 FNYEAQ (reference sequence). The CDR3 contains 18 residues. The CDR3 loop reads CASSWKLGREESSYEQYV. CDR3 nucleotides: TGTGCTAGCAGCTGGAAATTGGGGCGGGAGGAAAGCTCCTACGAGCAGTACGTC.

The V gene is TRBV28, the J gene TRBJ1-3; no reliable D call. CDR1 is MDHEN, CDR2 SYDVKM, per germline. This CDR3 has 12 amino acids. The V gene lost 7 bases and the J gene lost 8 bases, with 12 bases spanning the gap. The CDR3 loop is CASTSDVDTIYF. CDR3 nucleotides: TGTGCCAGCACCTCGGATGTCGACACCATATATTTT.

The gene calls are TRBV29-1 and TRBJ1-2; 8 bases are a match to TRBD1. The CDR3 spans 13 residues. Germline loops: CDR1 SQVTM, CDR2 ANQGSEA. Losses at the gene ends were 3 bases for V and 7 bases for J; bases not matched to a gene: 7. CDR3 nucleotide sequence: TGCAGCGTTGATGGTCAGGGGGCGGCTGGCTACACCTTC. It encodes CSVDGQGAAGYTF.

The CDR3 loop is CASSLAQTGVGDGYTF. CDR3 in DNA: TGCGCCAGCAGCTTGGCTCAGACAGGGGTGGGCGATGGCTACACCTTC. The rearrangement links TRBV5-1 to TRBJ1-2; 8 bases map to TRBD1. CDR3 length: 16 amino acids. The V gene's germline CDR1 is SGHRS and CDR2 YFSETQ. With 0 bases clipped from V and 6 bases from J, the junction kept 10 bases outside the gene matches.

The V call is TRBV5-1, the J call TRBJ2-5, with D possibly matching TRBD1 (6 bases). The CDR3 is 15 amino acids. Trimming removed 4 bases from V and 5 bases from J, with 18 bases in between. CDR1 is SGHRS and CDR2 is YFSETQ in the germline V gene. CDR3 region: CASSPLPGASETQYF. The CDR3 region has the DNA TGCGCCAGCAGCCCCCTCCCAGGGGCGTCGGAGACCCAGTACTTC.

The V gene is TRBV11-2, the J gene TRBJ1-2, with no clear D. V was trimmed by 1 base and J by 7 bases, leaving 16 bases between them. The CDR3 sequence is 15 residues long. CDR1 and CDR2 (germline): SGHAT, FQNNGV. The CDR3 protein is CASSLVGFRAGGYTF. The CDR3 coding sequence is TGTGCCAGCAGCTTAGTTGGTTTCCGAGCGGGTGGCTACACCTTC.

J is TRBJ1-2 and V is TRBV30; D not resolved. This CDR3 region has 11 residues. CDR1 and CDR2 from the germline V gene are GTSNPN and SVGIG (reference sequence). The ends were cut back, 3 bases at V and 8 bases at J, with 10 bases in the middle. Here the CDR3 reads CAWRPPGGYTF. The CDR3 DNA reads TGTGCCTGGAGACCCCCGGGCGGCTACACCTTC.

The chain combines TRBV30 with TRBJ1-3; D uncertain. The germline V gene has CDR1 GTSNPN and CDR2 SVGIG (reference sequence). The CDR3 has 14 amino acids. Trimming took off 8 bases at V and 4 bases at J, with 18 bases between the two ends. The CDR3 protein is CAGSVKSSGNTIYF. The CDR3 coding sequence is TGTGCCGGCTCAGTTAAGTCATCGGGAAACACCATATATTTT.

The chain couples TRBV3-1 (or the pseudogene TRBV3-2) to TRBJ2-2; no reliable D call. Germline CDR1 and CDR2: LGHDT and YNNKEL (reference sequence). V was clipped by 4 bases and J by 5 bases, with 11 bases between them. This CDR3 is built from 14 residues. The CDR3: CASSPRIWTGELFF. In DNA, the CDR3 is TGTGCCAGCAGCCCCCGGATATGGACCGGGGAGCTGTTTTTT.

This clone appeared a single time. The chain links TRBV6-6 to TRBJ2-5; a weak D match, TRBD2 (6 bases). Germline loops: CDR1 MNHNY, CDR2 SVGAGI (reference sequence). V was shortened by 2 bases and J by 5 bases, with 12 bases between the two germline ends. CDR3 size: 14 residues. CDR3 sequence: CASSYPGGSETQYF. The DNA of the CDR3 is TGTGCCAGCAGTTACCCCGGGGGATCGGAGACCCAGTACTTC.

The chain combines TRBV7-3 with TRBJ2-1, with TRBD2 matching 7 bases. The CDR3 is made up of 15 amino acids. Losses at the gene ends were 2 bases for V and 6 bases for J; bases not matched to a gene: 7. CDR1 and CDR2 from the germline V gene are SGHTA and FQGTGA. The CDR3 nucleotides are TGTGCCAGCAGCTTAGTGACCGGGGGGACCAATGAGCAGTTCTTC. This translates into CASSLVTGGTNEQFF.

The chain combines TRBV2 with TRBJ1-1; unclear D gene. Trimming stripped 3 bases from V and 1 base from J, with 9 bases between. CDR3 length: 14 amino acids. Germline-derived CDR1 and CDR2 are SNHLY and FYNNEI. As DNA, the CDR3 is TGTGCCAGCAGTGATCGGGTGGGGAACACTGAAGCTTTCTTT. It specifies CASSDRVGNTEAFF. The complete variable domain, with remaining parts taken from reference TRBV2 and TRBJ1-1, reads EPEVTQTPSHQVTQMGQEVILRCVPISNHLYFYWYRQILGQKVEFLVSFYNNEISEKSEIFDDQFSVERPDGSNFTLKIRSTKLEDSAMYFCASSDRVGNTEAFFGQGTRLTVV.

This clone showed up just once. The J gene is TRBJ1-5, the V gene TRBV6-2 or TRBV6-3, with a tentative D call TRBD1 (5 bases). The CDR3 loop spans 14 amino acids. The ends were cut back, 6 bases at V and 3 bases at J, with 12 bases in the middle. Germline CDR1 and CDR2: MNHEY and SVGEGT. CDR3 sequence reads: CASSFDSYNQPQHF. The CDR3 DNA follows: TGTGCCAGCAGCTTCGACAGCTACAATCAGCCCCAGCATTTT.

J is TRBJ1-2 and V is TRBV5-4; TRBD1 agrees at 8 bases. In germline, CDR1 is SGHNT, CDR2 YYREEE (reference sequence). The J segment lost 3 bases and the V segment lost 3 bases, leaving 7 bases of the junction unmatched. The CDR3 has 15 residues. In DNA form, the CDR3 reads TGTGCCAGCAGCTCAAAACAGGGGGGGGACTATGGCTACACCTTC. As protein: CASSSKQGGDYGYTF.

This clone has just one count. The rearrangement joins TRBV2 to TRBJ1-6, with TRBD1 identical over 7 bases. The CDR3 consists of 14 residues. The germline CDR1 and CDR2 sequences are SNHLY and FYNNEI. The junction had 9 bases not matched to a gene; V was cut back by 7 bases and J by 9 bases. The DNA for the CDR3 is TGTGCCAGCACCCGGGACAGATTGGGTTCACCCCTCCACTTT. This codes for CASTRDRLGSPLHF. Drawing the rest from reference TRBV2 and TRBJ1-6, the complete variable domain is EPEVTQTPSHQVTQMGQEVILRCVPISNHLYFYWYRQILGQKVEFLVSFYNNEISEKSEIFDDQFSVERPDGSNFTLKIRSTKLEDSAMYFCASTRDRLGSPLHFGNGTRLTVT.

The chain carries TRBV7-3 and TRBJ2-7, with D perhaps matching TRBD2 (6 bases). CDR1 is SGHTA, CDR2 FQGTGA, per germline. V was pared by 5 bases and J by 0 bases, with 20 bases between. This CDR3 has 17 residues. The CDR3 sequence is CASSPDEEGLTSYEQYF. Written as DNA, the CDR3 is TGTGCCAGCAGCCCAGACGAGGAGGGTTTAACCTCCTACGAGCAGTACTTC.

This clone was observed once. This chain connects TRBV4-1 to TRBJ1-1; a weak D match, TRBD1 (6 bases). The CDR3 covers 16 residues. Trimming shortened V by 1 base and J by 3 bases, and 15 bases separated the two germline ends. Looked up from germline, CDR1 is MGHRA and CDR2 is YSYEKL. The CDR3 DNA follows: TGCGCCAGCAGCCAAGGGGTGGGGGCCACTTACACTGAAGCTTTCTTT. Translated, it gives CASSQGVGATYTEAFF.

The V and J genes are TRBV27 and TRBJ2-7; 7 nucleotides agree with TRBD2. V was clipped by 2 bases and J by 6 bases; unmatched bases: 7. The CDR3 spans 14 residues. CDR1 and CDR2 from the germline V gene are MNHEY and SMNVEV (reference sequence). The CDR3 loop reads CASSLHGLVGEQYV. CDR3 coding DNA: TGTGCCAGCAGTTTACATGGACTAGTGGGCGAGCAGTACGTC.

CDR3: CASSPQDISYEQYF. DNA for the CDR3: TGTGCCAGCTCACCGCAAGACATCTCCTACGAGCAGTACTTC. The genes are TRBV18 and TRBJ2-7; D gene ambiguous. The CDR3 runs 14 residues. The V end lost 3 bases, the J end lost 0 bases, and 9 bases lay between the germline ends. The germline V gene has CDR1 KGHSH and CDR2 LQKENI.

V is TRBV7-8 and J is TRBJ1-3; D is unresolved. CDR3 size: 13 residues. Trimming removed 3 bases from V and 4 bases from J, with 7 bases in between. Germline V gives CDR1 SGHVS, CDR2 FQNEAQ. Here the CDR3 reads CASSFQEGNTIYF. In DNA form, the CDR3 reads TGTGCCAGCAGCTTCCAGGAAGGAAACACCATATATTTT.

The V and J genes are TRBV6-2 or TRBV6-3 and TRBJ2-2; 14 bases are a match to TRBD2. The CDR3 consists of 16 residues. Germline loops: CDR1 MNHEY, CDR2 SVGEGT. Unmatched junction bases numbered 4, after V lost 5 bases and J lost 5 bases. CDR3 in amino acids: CASSLGLAGETGELFF. The CDR3 DNA follows: TGTGCCAGCAGTCTGGGACTAGCGGGAGAGACCGGGGAGCTGTTTTTT.

The gene calls are TRBV5-1 and TRBJ1-1; the match to TRBD1 covers 9 bases. The junction had 12 bases not matched to a gene; V was cut back by 4 bases and J by 5 bases. Germline lookup yields CDR1 SGHRS and CDR2 YFSETQ. This CDR3 contains 16 residues. The CDR3 is CASSGTRDRDKTEAFF. DNA for the CDR3: TGCGCCAGCAGCGGAACCCGGGACAGGGATAAAACTGAAGCTTTCTTT.

Only one count was recorded for this clone. V gene TRBV3-1 (or the pseudogene TRBV3-2) combines with J gene TRBJ2-7, with D possibly TRBD1 on 7 matching bases. Germline loops: CDR1 LGHDT, CDR2 YNNKEL (reference sequence). The CDR3 extends over 15 amino acids. The V end was cut by 0 bases, the J end by 6 bases, with 15 bases between. The CDR3 loop is CASSQEFQGGGEQYF. CDR3 in DNA: TGTGCCAGCAGCCAAGAGTTCCAGGGGGGCGGCGAGCAGTACTTC.

The chain employs TRBV7-3 and TRBJ2-3; D is ambiguous. CDR3 length: 13 amino acids. Trimming removed 3 bases from V and 0 bases from J, with 4 bases in between. Germline loops: CDR1 SGHTA, CDR2 FQGTGA. CDR3 bases: TGTGCCAGCAGCTTGGGCAGCACAGATACGCAGTATTTT. This gives the protein CASSLGSTDTQYF.

This clone was detected a few times. The chain joins TRBV7-9 to TRBJ2-7; D is unclear. Looked up from germline, CDR1 is SEHNR and CDR2 is FQNEAQ (reference sequence). With 5 bases removed from V and 3 bases from J, the gap between germline ends came to 8 bases. The CDR3 consists of 12 residues. The CDR3 DNA reads TGTGCCAGCAGCCTAGATAACTACGAGCAGTACGTC. Amino acid sequence: CASSLDNYEQYV.